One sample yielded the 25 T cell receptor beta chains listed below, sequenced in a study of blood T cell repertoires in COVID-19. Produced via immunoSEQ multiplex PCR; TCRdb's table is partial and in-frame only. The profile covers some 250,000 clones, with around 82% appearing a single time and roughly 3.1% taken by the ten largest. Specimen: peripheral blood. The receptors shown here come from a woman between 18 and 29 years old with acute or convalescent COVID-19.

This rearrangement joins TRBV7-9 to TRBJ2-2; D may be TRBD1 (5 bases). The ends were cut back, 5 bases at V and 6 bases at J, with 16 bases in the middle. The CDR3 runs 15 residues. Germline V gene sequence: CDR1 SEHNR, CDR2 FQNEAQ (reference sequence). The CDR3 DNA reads TGTGCCAGCAGCGGAGTACAGGTTATTCCCGGGGAGCTGTTTTTT. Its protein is CASSGVQVIPGELFF.

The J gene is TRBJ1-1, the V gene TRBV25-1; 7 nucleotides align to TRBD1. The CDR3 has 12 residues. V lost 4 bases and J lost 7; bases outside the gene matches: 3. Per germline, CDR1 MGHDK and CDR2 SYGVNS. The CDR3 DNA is TGTGCCAGCAGTGCAACAGGGGATGAAGCTTTCTTT. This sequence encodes CASSATGDEAFF. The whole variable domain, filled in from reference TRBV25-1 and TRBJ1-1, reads EADIYQTPRYLVIGTGKKITLECSQTMGHDKMYWYQQDPGMELHLIHYSYGVNSTEKGDLSSESTVSRIRTEHFPLTLESARPSHTSQYLCASSATGDEAFFGQGTRLTVV.

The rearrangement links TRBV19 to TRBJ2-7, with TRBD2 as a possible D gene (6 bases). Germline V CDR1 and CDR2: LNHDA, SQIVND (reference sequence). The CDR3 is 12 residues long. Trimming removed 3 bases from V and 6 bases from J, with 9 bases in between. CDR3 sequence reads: CASSIGGFEQYF. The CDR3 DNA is TGTGCCAGTAGTATTGGAGGGTTCGAGCAGTACTTC.

The DNA of the CDR3 is TGTGCCAGCAGTCATACAGGGGGACCCACTAACTATGGCTACACCTTC. Its protein is CASSHTGGPTNYGYTF. V usage is TRBV13 and J usage is TRBJ1-2, with 8 bases that match TRBD1. CDR3 length: 16 residues. The ends lost 6 bases at V and 0 bases at J; junction bases unmatched: 9. Per the germline V gene, CDR1 is PRHDT and CDR2 is FYEKMQ (reference sequence).

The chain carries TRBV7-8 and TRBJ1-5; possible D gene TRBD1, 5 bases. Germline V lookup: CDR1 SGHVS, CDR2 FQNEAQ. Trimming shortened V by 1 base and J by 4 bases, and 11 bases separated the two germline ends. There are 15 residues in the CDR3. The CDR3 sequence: CASSLGGESNQPQHF. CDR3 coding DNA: TGTGCCAGCAGCTTAGGGGGGGAATCAAATCAGCCCCAGCATTTT.

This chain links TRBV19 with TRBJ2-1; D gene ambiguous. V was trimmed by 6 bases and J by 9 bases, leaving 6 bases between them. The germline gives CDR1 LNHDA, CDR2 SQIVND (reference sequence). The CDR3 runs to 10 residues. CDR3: CASSRGEQFF. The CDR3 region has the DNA TGTGCCAGTAGCCGCGGTGAGCAGTTCTTC. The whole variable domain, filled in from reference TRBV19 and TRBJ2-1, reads DGGITQSPKYLFRKEGQNVTLSCEQNLNHDAMYWYRQDPGQGLRLIYYSQIVNDFQKGDIAEGYSVSREKKESFPLTVTSAQKNPTAFYLCASSRGEQFFGPGTRLTVL.

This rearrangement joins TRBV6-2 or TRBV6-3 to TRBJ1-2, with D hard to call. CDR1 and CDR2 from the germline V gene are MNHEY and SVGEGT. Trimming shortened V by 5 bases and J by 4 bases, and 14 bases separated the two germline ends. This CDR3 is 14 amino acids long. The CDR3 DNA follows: TGTGCCAGCAGTCCCCCAATCGGGAGCTATGGCTACACCTTC. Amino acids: CASSPPIGSYGYTF.

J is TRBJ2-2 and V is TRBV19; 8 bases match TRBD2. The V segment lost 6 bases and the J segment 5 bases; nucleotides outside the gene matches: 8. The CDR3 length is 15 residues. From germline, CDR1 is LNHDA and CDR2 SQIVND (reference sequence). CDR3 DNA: TGTGCCAGTAGCCCCACGGGGGGGGGAACCGGGGAGCTGTTTTTT. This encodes CASSPTGGGTGELFF.

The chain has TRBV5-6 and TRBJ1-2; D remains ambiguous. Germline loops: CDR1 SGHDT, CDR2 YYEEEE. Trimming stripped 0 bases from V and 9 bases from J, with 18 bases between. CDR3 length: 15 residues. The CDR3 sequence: CASSLGGPNPLSYTF. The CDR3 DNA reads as TGTGCCAGCAGCTTGGGAGGGCCCAACCCGCTTAGCTACACCTTC.

The CDR3 sequence is CASSEGTSGSYEQFF. CDR3 DNA sequence: TGTGCCAGCAGCGAGGGGACTAGCGGGAGTTATGAGCAGTTCTTC. The rearrangement joins TRBV9 to TRBJ2-1; TRBD2 matches at 14 bases. The V gene's germline CDR1 is SGDLS and CDR2 YYNGEE. This CDR3 is 15 amino acids long. J gave up 8 bases and V 3 bases, and 4 bases lay outside the gene matches.

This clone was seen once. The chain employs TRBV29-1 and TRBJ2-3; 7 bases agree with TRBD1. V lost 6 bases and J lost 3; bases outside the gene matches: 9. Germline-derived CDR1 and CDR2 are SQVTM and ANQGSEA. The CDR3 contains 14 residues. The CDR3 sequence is CSVRNSRGTDTQYF. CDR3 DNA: TGCAGCGTACGGAACAGCAGGGGGACAGATACGCAGTATTTT.

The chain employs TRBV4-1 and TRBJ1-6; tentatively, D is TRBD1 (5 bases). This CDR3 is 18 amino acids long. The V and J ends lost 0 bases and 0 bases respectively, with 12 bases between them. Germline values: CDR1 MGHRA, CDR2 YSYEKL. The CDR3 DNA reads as TGCGCCAGCAGCCAAGATGGTGGGGGGGACTCCTATAATTCACCCCTCCACTTT. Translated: CASSQDGGGDSYNSPLHF.

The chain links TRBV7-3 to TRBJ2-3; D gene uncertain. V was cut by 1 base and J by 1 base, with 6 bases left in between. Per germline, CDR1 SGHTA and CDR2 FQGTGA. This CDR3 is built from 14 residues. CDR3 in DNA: TGTGCCAGCAGCTTAAATCGAGGCACAGATACGCAGTATTTT. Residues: CASSLNRGTDTQYF.

The CDR3 loop is CASSRLGQGSSGYTF. DNA for the CDR3: TGTGCCAGCAGCCGACTTGGACAGGGCTCGTCTGGCTACACCTTC. The chain joins TRBV6-2 or TRBV6-3 to TRBJ1-2; 8 nucleotides align to TRBD1. Germline assignment: CDR1 MNHEY and CDR2 SVGEGT. The V segment lost 6 bases and the J segment 7 bases; nucleotides outside the gene matches: 13. This CDR3 contains 15 residues.

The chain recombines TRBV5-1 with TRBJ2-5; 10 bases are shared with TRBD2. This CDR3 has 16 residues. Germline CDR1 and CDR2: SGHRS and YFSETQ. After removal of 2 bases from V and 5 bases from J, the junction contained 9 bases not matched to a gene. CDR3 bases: TGCGCCAGCAGCTTAACGACTAGCGGGTTGGGGGAGACCCAGTACTTC. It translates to CASSLTTSGLGETQYF.

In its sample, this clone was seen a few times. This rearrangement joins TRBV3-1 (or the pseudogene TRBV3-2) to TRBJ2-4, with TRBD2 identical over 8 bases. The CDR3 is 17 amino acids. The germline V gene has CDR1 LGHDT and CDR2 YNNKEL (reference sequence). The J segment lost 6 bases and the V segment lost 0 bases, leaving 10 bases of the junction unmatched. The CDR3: CASSQEGAGDLGNIQYF. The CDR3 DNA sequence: TGTGCCAGCAGCCAAGAGGGAGCGGGAGATTTGGGAAACATTCAGTACTTC.

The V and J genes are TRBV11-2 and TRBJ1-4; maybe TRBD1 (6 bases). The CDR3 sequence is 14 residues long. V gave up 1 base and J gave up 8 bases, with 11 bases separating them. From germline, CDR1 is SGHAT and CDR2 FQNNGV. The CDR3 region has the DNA TGTGCCAGCAGCTTAGGGGGGCATCTGGAAAAACTGTTTTTT. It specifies CASSLGGHLEKLFF.

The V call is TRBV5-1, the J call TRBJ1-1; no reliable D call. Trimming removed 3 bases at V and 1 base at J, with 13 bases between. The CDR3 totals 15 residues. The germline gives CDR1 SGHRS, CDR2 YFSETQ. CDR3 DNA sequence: TGCGCCAGCAGCTCCAGACAAGATGGGAACACTGAAGCTTTCTTT. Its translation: CASSSRQDGNTEAFF.

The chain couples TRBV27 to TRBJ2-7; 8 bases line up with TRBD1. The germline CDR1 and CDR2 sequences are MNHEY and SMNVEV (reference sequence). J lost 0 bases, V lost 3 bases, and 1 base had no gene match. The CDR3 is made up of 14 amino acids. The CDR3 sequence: CASSFGTGSYEQYF. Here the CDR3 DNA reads TGTGCCAGCAGTTTTGGGACAGGCTCCTACGAGCAGTACTTC.

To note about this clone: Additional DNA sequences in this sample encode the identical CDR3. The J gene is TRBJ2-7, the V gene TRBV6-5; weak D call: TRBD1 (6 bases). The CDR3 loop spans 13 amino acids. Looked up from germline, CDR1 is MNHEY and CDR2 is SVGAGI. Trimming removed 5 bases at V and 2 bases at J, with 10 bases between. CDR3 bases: TGTGCCAGCAGTCCGGACAGAGCCTACGAGCAGTACTTC. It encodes CASSPDRAYEQYF.

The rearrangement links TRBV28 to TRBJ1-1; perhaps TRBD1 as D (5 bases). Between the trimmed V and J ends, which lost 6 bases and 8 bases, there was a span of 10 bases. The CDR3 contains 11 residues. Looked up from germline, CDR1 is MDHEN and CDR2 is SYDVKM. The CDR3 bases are TGTGCCAGCAGCCCGGACATCGAAGCTTTCTTT. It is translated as CASSPDIEAFF.

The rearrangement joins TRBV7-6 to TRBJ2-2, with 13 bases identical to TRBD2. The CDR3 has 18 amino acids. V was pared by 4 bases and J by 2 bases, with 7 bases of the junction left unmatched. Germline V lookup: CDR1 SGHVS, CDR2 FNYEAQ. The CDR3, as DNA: TGTGCCAGCAGCTACCTCGGGACTAGCGGGGCAAACACCGGGGAGCTGTTTTTT. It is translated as CASSYLGTSGANTGELFF.

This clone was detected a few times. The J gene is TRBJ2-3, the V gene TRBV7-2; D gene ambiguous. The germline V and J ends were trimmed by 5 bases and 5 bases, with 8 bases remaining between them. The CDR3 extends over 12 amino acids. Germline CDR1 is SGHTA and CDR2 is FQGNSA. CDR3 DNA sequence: TGTGCCAGCAGCGGCCTAGGAGATACGCAGTATTTT. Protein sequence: CASSGLGDTQYF.

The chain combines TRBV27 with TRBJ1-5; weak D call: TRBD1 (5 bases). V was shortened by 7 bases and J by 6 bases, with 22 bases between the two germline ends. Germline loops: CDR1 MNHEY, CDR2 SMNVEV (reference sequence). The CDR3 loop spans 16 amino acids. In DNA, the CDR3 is TGTGCCAGCAACCCCTACGGCATCCAGGGTGGTCAGCCCCAGCATTTT. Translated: CASNPYGIQGGQPQHF.

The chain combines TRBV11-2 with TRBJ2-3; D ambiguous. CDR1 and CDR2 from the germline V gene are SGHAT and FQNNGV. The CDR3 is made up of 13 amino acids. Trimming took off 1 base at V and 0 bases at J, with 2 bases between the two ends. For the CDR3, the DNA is TGTGCCAGCAGCTTAGCTAGCACAGATACGCAGTATTTT. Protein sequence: CASSLASTDTQYF.